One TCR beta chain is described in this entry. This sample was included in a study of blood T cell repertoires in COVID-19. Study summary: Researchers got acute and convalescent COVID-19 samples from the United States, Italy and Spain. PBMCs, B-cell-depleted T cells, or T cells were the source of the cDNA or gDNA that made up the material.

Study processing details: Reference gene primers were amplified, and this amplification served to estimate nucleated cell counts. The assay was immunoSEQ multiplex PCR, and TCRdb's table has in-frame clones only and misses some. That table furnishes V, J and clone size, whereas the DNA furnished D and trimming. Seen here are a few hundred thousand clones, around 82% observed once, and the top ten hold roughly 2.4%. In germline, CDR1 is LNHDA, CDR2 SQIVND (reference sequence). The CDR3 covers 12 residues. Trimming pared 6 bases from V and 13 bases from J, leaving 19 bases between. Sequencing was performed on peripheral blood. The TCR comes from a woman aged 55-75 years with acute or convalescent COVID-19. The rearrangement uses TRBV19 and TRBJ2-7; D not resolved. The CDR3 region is CASSPRSPPLYF. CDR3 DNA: TGTGCCAGTAGCCCTCGGAGCCCGCCATTATACTTC. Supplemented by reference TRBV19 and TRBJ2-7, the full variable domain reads DGGITQSPKYLFRKEGQNVTLSCEQNLNHDAMYWYRQDPGQGLRLIYYSQIVNDFQKGDIAEGYSVSREKKESFPLTVTSAQKNPTAFYLCASSPRSPPLYFGPGTRLTVT.